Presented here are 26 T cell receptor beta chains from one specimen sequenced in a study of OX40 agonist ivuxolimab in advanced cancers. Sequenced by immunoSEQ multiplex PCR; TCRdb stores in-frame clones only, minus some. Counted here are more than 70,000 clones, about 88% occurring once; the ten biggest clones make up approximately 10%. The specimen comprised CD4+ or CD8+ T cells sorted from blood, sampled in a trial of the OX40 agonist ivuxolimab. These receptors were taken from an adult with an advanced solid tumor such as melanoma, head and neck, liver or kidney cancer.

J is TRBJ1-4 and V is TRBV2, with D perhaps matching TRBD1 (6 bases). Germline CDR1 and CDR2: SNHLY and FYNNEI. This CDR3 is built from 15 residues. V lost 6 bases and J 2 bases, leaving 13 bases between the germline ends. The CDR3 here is CASSPWGGTNEKLFF. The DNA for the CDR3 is TGTGCCAGCAGCCCTTGGGGGGGCACTAATGAAAAACTGTTTTTT. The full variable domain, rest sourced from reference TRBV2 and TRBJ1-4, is EPEVTQTPSHQVTQMGQEVILRCVPISNHLYFYWYRQILGQKVEFLVSFYNNEISEKSEIFDDQFSVERPDGSNFTLKIRSTKLEDSAMYFCASSPWGGTNEKLFFGSGTQLSVL.

The CDR3, as DNA: TGCGCCAGCAGCTTGGCCAGGGGAGGTAACTATGGCTACACCTTC. Its protein product is CASSLARGGNYGYTF. The chain joins TRBV5-1 to TRBJ1-2; possibly TRBD1 for D (6 bases). Trimming removed 0 bases at V and 1 base at J, with 10 bases between. CDR1 and CDR2 (germline): SGHRS, YFSETQ. This CDR3 has 15 amino acids.

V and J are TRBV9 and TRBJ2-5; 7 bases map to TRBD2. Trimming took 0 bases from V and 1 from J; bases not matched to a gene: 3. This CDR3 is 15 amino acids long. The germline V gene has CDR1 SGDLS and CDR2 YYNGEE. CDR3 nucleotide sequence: TGTGCCAGCAGCGTAGGGGCTAGCGGCCAAGAGACCCAGTACTTC. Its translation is CASSVGASGQETQYF. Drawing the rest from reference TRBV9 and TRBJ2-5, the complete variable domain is DSGVTQTPKHLITATGQRVTLRCSPRSGDLSVYWYQQSLDQGLQFLIQYYNGEERAKGNILERFSAQQFPDLHSELNLSSLELGDSALYFCASSVGASGQETQYFGPGTRLLVL.

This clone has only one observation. CDR3 loop: CASSLDRALDTQYF. CDR3 in DNA: TGTGCCAGCAGCTTAGATAGGGCACTGGATACGCAGTATTTT. The chain joins TRBV11-3 to TRBJ2-3; D is ambiguous. The germline CDR1 and CDR2 sequences are SGHNT and YENEEA. The germline V and J ends were trimmed by 0 bases and 6 bases, with 10 bases remaining between them. The CDR3 has 14 residues.

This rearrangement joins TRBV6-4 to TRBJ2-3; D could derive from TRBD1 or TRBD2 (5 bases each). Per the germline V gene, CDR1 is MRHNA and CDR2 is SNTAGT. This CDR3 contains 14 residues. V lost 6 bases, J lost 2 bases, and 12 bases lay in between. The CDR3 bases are TGTGCCAGCAGCGCTACCGGGGCCACAGATACGCAGTATTTT. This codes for CASSATGATDTQYF.

CDR3 sequence reads: CASSRPSYNEQFF. CDR3 DNA sequence: TGTGCCAGCTCAAGGCCCTCCTACAATGAGCAGTTCTTC. The gene calls are TRBV6-5 and TRBJ2-1; D gene ambiguous. The CDR3 is 13 residues long. The germline gives CDR1 MNHEY, CDR2 SVGAGI. V dropped 8 bases and J dropped 0 bases, with 8 bases sitting between them.

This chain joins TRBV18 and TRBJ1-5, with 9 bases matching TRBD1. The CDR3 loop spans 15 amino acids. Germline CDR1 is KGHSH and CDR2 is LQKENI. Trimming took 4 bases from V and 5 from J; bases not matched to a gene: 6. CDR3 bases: TGTGCCAGCTCACGACTACAGGGGGCGTATCAGCCCCAGCATTTT. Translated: CASSRLQGAYQPQHF.

CDR3 coding DNA: TGTGCCAGTAGATCAAGGACAGGGATACCTTACGAGCAGTACTTC. Translation: CASRSRTGIPYEQYF. J is TRBJ2-7 and V is TRBV19; TRBD1 matches 8 bases. The V and J ends lost 6 bases and 4 bases, in that order; junction bases with no gene match: 11. The CDR3 extends over 15 amino acids. Germline V gene lookup returns CDR1 LNHDA and CDR2 SQIVND (reference sequence).

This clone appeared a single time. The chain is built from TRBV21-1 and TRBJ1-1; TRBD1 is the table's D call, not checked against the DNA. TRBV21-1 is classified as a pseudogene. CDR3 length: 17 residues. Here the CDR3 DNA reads TGTGCCAGCAGCGAGCGACGACAGGGGGCGGGGGTGACTGAAGCTTTCTTT. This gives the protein CASSERRQGAGVTEAFF.

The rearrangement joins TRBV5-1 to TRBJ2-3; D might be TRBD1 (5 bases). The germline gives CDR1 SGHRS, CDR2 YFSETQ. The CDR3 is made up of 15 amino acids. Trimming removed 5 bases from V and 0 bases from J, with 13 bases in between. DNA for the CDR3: TGCGCCAGCAGACCGGACACTGCTAGCACAGATACGCAGTATTTT. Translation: CASRPDTASTDTQYF.

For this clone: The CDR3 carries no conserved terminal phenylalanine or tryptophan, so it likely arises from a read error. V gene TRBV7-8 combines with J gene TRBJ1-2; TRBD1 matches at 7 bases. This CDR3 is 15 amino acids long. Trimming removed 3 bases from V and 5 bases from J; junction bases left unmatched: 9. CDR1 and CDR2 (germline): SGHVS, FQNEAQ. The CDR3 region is CASSFNRGSAYGYTL. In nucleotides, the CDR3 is TGTGCCAGCAGCTTTAACAGGGGTTCGGCGTATGGCTACACCCTC.

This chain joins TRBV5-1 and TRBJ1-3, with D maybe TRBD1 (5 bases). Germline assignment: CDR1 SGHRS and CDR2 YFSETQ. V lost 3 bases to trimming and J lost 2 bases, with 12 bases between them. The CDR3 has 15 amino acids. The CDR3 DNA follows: TGCGCCAGCAGCTCAGGGATCACGCCTGGAAACACCATATATTTT. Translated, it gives CASSSGITPGNTIYF.

The CDR3 nucleotides are TGTGCCAGCAGGGGGGAGGGGAACTATGGCTACACCTTC. Residues: CASRGEGNYGYTF. This chain connects TRBV2 to TRBJ1-2, with a possible D match to TRBD1 (5 bases). Germline CDR1 and CDR2: SNHLY and FYNNEI. The CDR3 is made up of 13 amino acids. The V and J ends lost 6 bases and 2 bases respectively, with 10 bases between them.

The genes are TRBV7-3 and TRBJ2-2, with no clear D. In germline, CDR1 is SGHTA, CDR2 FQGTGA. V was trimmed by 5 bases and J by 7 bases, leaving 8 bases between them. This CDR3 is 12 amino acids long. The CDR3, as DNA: TGTGCCAGCAGCCCCTATGACGGGGAGCTGTTTTTT. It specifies CASSPYDGELFF.

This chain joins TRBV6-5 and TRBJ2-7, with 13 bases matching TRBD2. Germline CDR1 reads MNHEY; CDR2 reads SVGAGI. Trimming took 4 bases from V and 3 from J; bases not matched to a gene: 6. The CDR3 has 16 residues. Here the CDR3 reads CASSSAGTSGNYEQYF. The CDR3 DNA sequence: TGTGCCAGCAGTTCCGCCGGGACTAGCGGGAACTACGAGCAGTACTTC.

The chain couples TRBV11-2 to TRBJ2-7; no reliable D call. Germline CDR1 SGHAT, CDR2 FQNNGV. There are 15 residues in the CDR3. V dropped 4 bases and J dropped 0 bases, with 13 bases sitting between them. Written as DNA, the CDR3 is TGTGCCAGCAGCTCCGGGCCTAAGAGCTCCTACGAGCAGTACTTC. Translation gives CASSSGPKSSYEQYF. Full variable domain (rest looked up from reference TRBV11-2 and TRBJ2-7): EAGVAQSPRYKIIEKRQSVAFWCNPISGHATLYWYQQILGQGPKLLIQFQNNGVVDDSQLPKDRFSAERLKGVDSTLKIQPAKLEDSAVYLCASSSGPKSSYEQYFGPGTRLTVT.

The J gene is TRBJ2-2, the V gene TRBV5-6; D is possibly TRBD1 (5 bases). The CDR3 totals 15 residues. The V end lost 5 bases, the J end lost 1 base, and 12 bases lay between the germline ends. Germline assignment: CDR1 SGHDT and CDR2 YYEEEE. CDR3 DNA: TGTGCCAGCAGTTTCCCAGGGCGGAACACCGGGGAGCTGTTTTTT. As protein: CASSFPGRNTGELFF.

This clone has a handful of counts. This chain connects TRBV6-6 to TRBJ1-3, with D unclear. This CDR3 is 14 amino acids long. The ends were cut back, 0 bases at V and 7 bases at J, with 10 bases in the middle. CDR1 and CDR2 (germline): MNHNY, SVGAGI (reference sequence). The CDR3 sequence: CASSYSRSVNTIYF. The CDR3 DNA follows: TGTGCCAGCAGTTACTCGCGCTCAGTTAACACCATATATTTT.

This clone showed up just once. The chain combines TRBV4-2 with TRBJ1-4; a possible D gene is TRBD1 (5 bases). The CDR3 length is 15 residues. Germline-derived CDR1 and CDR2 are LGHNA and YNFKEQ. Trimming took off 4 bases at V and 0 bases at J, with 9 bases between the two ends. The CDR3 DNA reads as TGTGCCAGCAGCCCCTCGGGGGCAACTAATGAAAAACTGTTTTTT. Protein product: CASSPSGATNEKLFF.

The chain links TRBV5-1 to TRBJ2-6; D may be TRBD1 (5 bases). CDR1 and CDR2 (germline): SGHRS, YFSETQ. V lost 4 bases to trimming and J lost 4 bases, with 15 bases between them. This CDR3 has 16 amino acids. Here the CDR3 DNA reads TGCGCCAGCAGCCTACAGGTGGGAACCGGGGCCAACGTCCTGACTTTC. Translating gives CASSLQVGTGANVLTF.

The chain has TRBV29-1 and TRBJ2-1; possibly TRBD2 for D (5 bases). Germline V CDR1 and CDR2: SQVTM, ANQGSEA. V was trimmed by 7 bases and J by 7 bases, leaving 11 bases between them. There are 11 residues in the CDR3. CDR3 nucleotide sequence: TGCAGCGCAAGCCCGGGGAATGAGCAGTTCTTC. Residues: CSASPGNEQFF.

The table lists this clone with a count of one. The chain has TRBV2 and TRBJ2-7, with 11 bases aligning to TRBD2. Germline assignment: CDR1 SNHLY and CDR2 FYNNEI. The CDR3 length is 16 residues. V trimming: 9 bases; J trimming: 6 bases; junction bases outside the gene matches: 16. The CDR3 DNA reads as TGTGCCAGTGCGGTTTTACCGACTAGCGGGGAAGGCGAGCAGTACTTC. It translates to CASAVLPTSGEGEQYF.

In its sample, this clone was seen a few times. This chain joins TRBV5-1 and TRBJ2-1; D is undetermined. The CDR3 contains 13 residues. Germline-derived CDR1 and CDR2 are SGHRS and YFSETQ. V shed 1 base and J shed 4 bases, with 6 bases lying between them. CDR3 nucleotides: TGCGCCAGCAGCTTGTCGTCTTACAATGAGCAGTTCTTC. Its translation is CASSLSSYNEQFF.

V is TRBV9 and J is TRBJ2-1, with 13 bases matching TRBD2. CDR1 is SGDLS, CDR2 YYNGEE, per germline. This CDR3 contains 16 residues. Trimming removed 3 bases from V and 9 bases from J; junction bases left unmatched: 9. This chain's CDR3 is CASSARLAGGVGEQFF. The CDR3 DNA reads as TGTGCCAGCAGCGCGCGACTAGCGGGAGGTGTAGGTGAGCAGTTCTTC.

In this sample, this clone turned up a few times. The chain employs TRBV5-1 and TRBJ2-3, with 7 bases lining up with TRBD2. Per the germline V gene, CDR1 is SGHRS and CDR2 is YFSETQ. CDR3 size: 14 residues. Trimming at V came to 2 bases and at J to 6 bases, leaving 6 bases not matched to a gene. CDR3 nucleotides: TGCGCCAGCAGCTTATCCGGGGGGATTGATACGCAGTATTTT. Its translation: CASSLSGGIDTQYF.

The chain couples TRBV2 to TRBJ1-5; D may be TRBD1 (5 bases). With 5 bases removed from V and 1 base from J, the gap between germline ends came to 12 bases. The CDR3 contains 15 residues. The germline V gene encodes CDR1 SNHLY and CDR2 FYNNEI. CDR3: CASSPQGLSNQPQHF. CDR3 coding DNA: TGTGCCAGCAGTCCCCAGGGTTTGAGCAATCAGCCCCAGCATTTT.